The TCR beta chain described here comes from a study of blood T cell repertoires in COVID-19. Looking at the study overall: Samples of COVID-19 (acute and convalescent) were obtained from the United States, Italy and Spain. PBMCs, B-cell-depleted T cells, or T cells were the source of the cDNA or gDNA that made up the material.

In the study's own analysis: It was from reference gene primer amplification that nucleated cell counts were estimated. Sequencing was performed with immunoSEQ multiplex PCR; in TCRdb, only in-frame clones are kept and a portion is missing. That table furnishes V, J and clone size, whereas the DNA furnished D and trimming. The sample gives 250,000 to 350,000 clones, around 91% of which show up once; 9.5% to 15% is in the top ten. The source of this sequence is a woman aged 60-70 years with acute or convalescent COVID-19. The sample was peripheral blood.

The CDR3 sequence: CASSLDPDSNYGYTF. The CDR3 region has the DNA TGCGCCAGCAGCTTGGATCCGGACAGTAACTATGGCTACACCTTC. This chain links TRBV5-1 with TRBJ1-2, with D possibly TRBD1 on 6 matching bases. The CDR3 spans 15 residues. V lost 0 bases to trimming and J lost 1 base, with 10 bases between them. The V gene's germline CDR1 is SGHRS and CDR2 YFSETQ.